The 22 T cell receptor beta chains reported below all come from one sample, sequenced in a study of Graves' ophthalmopathy and Graves' hyperthyroidism. Researchers took RNA transcripts and amplified TCR beta CDR3 regions from them. An initial RT-PCR round employing HTBI primers preceded a second-round multiplex PCR. MiXCR was run by TCRdb on the multiplex PCR reads, yielding one entry per CDR3 protein. The sample consists of hundreds of thousands of distinct CDR3 sequences, 15% to 17% of them appearing once. The sequenced sample was peripheral blood. Source of these receptors: a woman between 18 and 29 years old with stable Graves' hyperthyroidism.

Concerning this clonotype: This may arise from a read error, as a much more abundant clone is one base away. This chain links TRBV7-6 with TRBJ1-5; no clear D gene. CDR3 length equals 15 residues. The germline V gene has CDR1 SGHVS and CDR2 FNYEAQ. The CDR3 DNA is TGTGCCAGCAGCTCCCAGGCAGGCTTTAATCAGCCCCAGCGTTTT. It codes for CASSSQAGFNQPQRF. Filled out from reference TRBV7-6 and TRBJ1-5, the complete variable domain reads GAGVSQSPRYKVTKRGQDVALRCDPISGHVSLYWYRQALGQGPEFLTYFNYEAQQDKSGLPNDRFSAERPEGSISTLTIQRTEQRDSAMYRCASSSQAGFNQPQRFGDGTRLSIL.

This clonotype was recorded at least ten times. The gene calls are TRBV7-2 and TRBJ1-1; no clear D gene. The V gene's germline CDR1 is SGHTA and CDR2 FQGNSA. The CDR3 loop spans 15 amino acids. Trimming stripped 1 base from V and 1 base from J, with 10 bases between. The DNA of the CDR3 is TGTGCCAGCAGCTTAGGTTTCAGTAAGAACACTGAAGCTTTCTTT. This encodes CASSLGFSKNTEAFF.

In its sample, this clonotype was seen many times. The chain has TRBV24-1 and TRBJ1-2, with no clear D. Looked up from germline, CDR1 is KGHDR and CDR2 is SFDVKD. The V end lost 1 base, the J end lost 7 bases, and 6 bases lay between the germline ends. This CDR3 contains 12 residues. The CDR3, as DNA: TGTGCCACCAGTGATTTTTCGGTTGGCTACACCTTC. Protein: CATSDFSVGYTF.

This clonotype was seen a handful of times. The rearrangement links TRBV3-1 to TRBJ2-5; TRBD2 aligns across 9 bases. The CDR3 contains 16 residues. V was clipped by 4 bases and J by 3 bases; unmatched bases: 9. Per germline, CDR1 LGHDT and CDR2 YNNKEL (reference sequence). CDR3 in DNA: TGTGCCAGCAGCCCCCGGGCTAGCGGGGTGAAAGAGACCCAGTACTTC. Translated: CASSPRASGVKETQYF.

This rearrangement joins TRBV5-4 to TRBJ2-7; unclear D gene. Per the germline V gene, CDR1 is SGHNT and CDR2 is YYREEE (reference sequence). The germline V and J ends were trimmed by 4 bases and 3 bases, with 20 bases remaining between them. CDR3 length: 16 amino acids. The CDR3 is CASSGGIEGFHYEQYF. The CDR3 nucleotides read TGTGCCAGCAGCGGTGGGATAGAAGGGTTCCACTACGAGCAGTACTTC.

There are many counts of this clonotype. This chain joins TRBV6-2 or TRBV6-3 and TRBJ2-7, with D possibly matching TRBD1 (5 bases). V shed 4 bases and J shed 4 bases, with 8 bases lying between them. The CDR3 has 12 residues. Germline V gene lookup returns CDR1 MNHEY and CDR2 SVGEGT. The CDR3 loop reads CASSSRDYEQYF. CDR3 DNA sequence: TGTGCCAGCAGTTCCAGGGATTACGAGCAGTACTTC.

This clonotype was recorded many times. This chain uses TRBV12-3 or TRBV12-4 with TRBJ1-2; no reliable D call. The CDR3 extends over 10 amino acids. V was cut by 6 bases and J by 7 bases, with 6 bases left in between. The DNA of the CDR3 is TGTGCCAGCAGGGGGATTGGCTACACCTTC. The encoded protein is CASRGIGYTF.

This clonotype was recorded many times. The chain links TRBV6-1 to TRBJ1-1; possible D gene TRBD1, 5 bases. The CDR3 covers 14 residues. Trimming took off 2 bases at V and 11 bases at J, with 18 bases between the two ends. Germline CDR1 is MNHNS and CDR2 is SASEGT. As DNA, the CDR3 is TGTGCCAGCAGTGAATTCCTTCAGGGTGCCGATGCTTTCTTT. As protein: CASSEFLQGADAFF.

This clonotype was seen repeatedly, ten times or more. The rearrangement uses TRBV5-1 and TRBJ1-2; 7 bases align to TRBD1. With 2 bases clipped from V and 4 bases from J, the junction kept 2 bases outside the gene matches. Germline values: CDR1 SGHRS, CDR2 YFSETQ. The CDR3 extends over 13 amino acids. CDR3 coding DNA: TGCGCCAGCAGCTTACAGGGGACCTATGGCTACACCTTC. Protein sequence: CASSLQGTYGYTF.

Ten or more counts support this clonotype. The chain employs TRBV11-2 and TRBJ1-2; TRBD1 might be the D (6 bases). Trimming left V 4 bases short and J 5 bases short, with 14 bases between. Per germline, CDR1 SGHAT and CDR2 FQNNGV. The CDR3 is made up of 14 amino acids. DNA for the CDR3: TGTGCCAGCAGCTCCCTGACAGGACCGTATGGCTACACCTTC. This sequence encodes CASSSLTGPYGYTF.

This clonotype appeared many times. This chain uses TRBV29-1 with TRBJ2-5; D gene ambiguous. V was shortened by 6 bases and J by 1 base, with 12 bases between the two germline ends. The CDR3 is made up of 13 amino acids. Germline-derived CDR1 and CDR2 are SQVTM and ANQGSEA. In nucleotides, the CDR3 is TGCAGCGTAGATGGCAATACCCAAGAGACCCAGTACTTC. Translation: CSVDGNTQETQYF.

This clonotype showed up many times. The chain joins TRBV7-9 to TRBJ1-1, with 8 positions matching TRBD1. This CDR3 contains 15 residues. V dropped 3 bases and J dropped 2; count of bases not matched to a gene: 5. CDR1 is SEHNR and CDR2 is FQNEAQ in the germline V gene (reference sequence). This CDR3 reads CASSFVGTGNTEAFF. The CDR3 DNA follows: TGTGCCAGCAGCTTTGTAGGGACAGGCAACACTGAAGCTTTCTTT.

The rearrangement links TRBV7-9 to TRBJ1-5; weak D call: TRBD1 (5 bases). V was shortened by 0 bases and J by 9 bases, with 6 bases between the two germline ends. Germline V gene sequence: CDR1 SEHNR, CDR2 FQNEAQ (reference sequence). The CDR3 has 12 amino acids. For the CDR3, the DNA is TGTGCCAGCAGCTTAGCCGGGGGGCCCCAGCATTTT. It codes for CASSLAGGPQHF.

This clonotype was detected ten times or more. V gene TRBV7-9 combines with J gene TRBJ2-7; D not certain. The germline V and J ends were trimmed by 2 bases and 3 bases, with 14 bases remaining between them. CDR1 SEHNR and CDR2 FQNEAQ come from the germline V gene (reference sequence). CDR3 length: 15 residues. The CDR3 spells CASSLTVASLYEQYF. CDR3 DNA sequence: TGTGCCAGCAGCTTAACGGTTGCCTCTCTCTACGAGCAGTACTTC.

This clonotype was recorded many times. A much larger clone differs from this one at a single base, so this may be a read error. This chain links TRBV12-3 or TRBV12-4 with TRBJ1-2; the match to TRBD1 covers 8 bases. The CDR3 has 12 amino acids. With V trimmed by 7 bases and J by 6 bases, 4 bases remained unmatched. CDR3 region: CASTQTGDGYTF. The DNA of the CDR3 is TGTGCCAGCACCCAGACAGGGGATGGCTACACCTTC.

Worth noting for this clonotype: It is likely a read error, because the conserved phenylalanine at the end of the CDR3 is missing. This sequence joins TRBV12-3 or TRBV12-4 and TRBJ1-1; tentative D call: TRBD1 (6 bases). The V and J ends lost 6 bases and 9 bases respectively, with 14 bases between them. This CDR3 contains 12 residues. The CDR3, as DNA: TGTGCCAGCAGCCCCGGCACAGGGAAAGCTTTCTTG. This encodes CASSPGTGKAFL.

At least ten counts were recorded for this clonotype. The gene calls are TRBV6-2 or TRBV6-3 and TRBJ1-1, with 7 bases that match TRBD1. The V gene end was trimmed by 0 bases and the J gene end by 5 bases; junction bases not matched to a gene: 9. The CDR3 is 16 residues long. CDR1 is MNHEY and CDR2 is SVGEGT in the germline V gene. CDR3 amino acids: CASSYSMSRGGTEAFF. CDR3 DNA sequence: TGTGCCAGCAGTTACTCGATGTCCAGGGGGGGAACTGAAGCTTTCTTT.

This clonotype came up many times. This chain uses TRBV4-1 with TRBJ2-7; D gene uncertain. The CDR3 runs 16 residues. Germline V gives CDR1 MGHRA, CDR2 YSYEKL. The V end lost 0 bases, the J end lost 2 bases, and 14 bases lay between the germline ends. The CDR3 reads CASSQEGMGRPYEQYF. The CDR3 DNA sequence: TGCGCCAGCAGCCAAGAGGGTATGGGCAGGCCCTACGAGCAGTACTTC.

This clonotype was seen a handful of times. The chain is built from TRBV11-2 and TRBJ2-7; 8 bases match TRBD2. The CDR3 is 15 amino acids. CDR1 and CDR2 from the germline V gene are SGHAT and FQNNGV. J was trimmed by 1 base and V by 4 bases; bases with no gene match: 6. The CDR3 DNA follows: TGTGCCAGCAGCTCGCCCGGGACTAGGTCCTACGAGCAGTACTTC. Protein sequence: CASSSPGTRSYEQYF.

V is TRBV29-1 and J is TRBJ1-1, with 7 nucleotides matching TRBD1. The CDR3 consists of 14 residues. Germline V gives CDR1 SQVTM, CDR2 ANQGSEA. Trimming at V came to 5 bases and at J to 0 bases, leaving 6 bases not matched to a gene. The CDR3, as DNA: TGCAGCGTTCGATTCGACAGGGTGAACACTGAAGCTTTCTTT. Its translation is CSVRFDRVNTEAFF. The full variable domain, its missing parts supplied by reference TRBV29-1 and TRBJ1-1, is SAVISQKPSRDICQRGTSLTIQCQVDSQVTMMFWYRQQPGQSLTLIATANQGSEATYESGFVIDKFPISRPNLTFSTLTVSNMSPEDSSIYLCSVRFDRVNTEAFFGQGTRLTVV.

This clonotype has at least ten counts. The chain employs TRBV12-3 or TRBV12-4 and TRBJ2-5, with 16 bases that match TRBD2. This CDR3 spans 16 amino acids. The V segment lost 5 bases and the J segment 4 bases; nucleotides outside the gene matches: 4. The DNA of the CDR3 is TGTGCCAGCAGTCCGGGACTAGCGGGGGGGAGAGAGACCCAGTACTTC. Its protein is CASSPGLAGGRETQYF.

This clonotype was counted ten times or more. The rearrangement links TRBV12-3 or TRBV12-4 to TRBJ1-2; 7 nucleotides agree with TRBD1. The V segment lost 5 bases and the J segment 5 bases; nucleotides outside the gene matches: 14. The CDR3 is 16 amino acids. In DNA, the CDR3 is TGTGCCAGCAGTAGACGGACAGGTCCGGATCCGTATGGCTACACCTTC. The encoded protein is CASSRRTGPDPYGYTF.